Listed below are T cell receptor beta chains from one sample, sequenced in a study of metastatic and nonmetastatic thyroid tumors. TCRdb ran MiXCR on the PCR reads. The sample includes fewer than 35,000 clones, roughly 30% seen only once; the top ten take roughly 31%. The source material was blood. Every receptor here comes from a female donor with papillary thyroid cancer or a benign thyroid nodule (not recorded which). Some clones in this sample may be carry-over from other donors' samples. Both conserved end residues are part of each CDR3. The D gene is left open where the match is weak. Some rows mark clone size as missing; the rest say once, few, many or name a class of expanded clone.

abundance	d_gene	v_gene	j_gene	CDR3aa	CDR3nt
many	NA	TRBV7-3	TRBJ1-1	CASFNPGKAFF	TGTGCCAGCTTTAACCCAGGGAAAGCTTTCTTT
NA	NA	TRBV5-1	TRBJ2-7	CASSLAASPHEQYF	TGCGCCAGCAGCTTGGCGGCTAGCCCCCACGAGCAGTACTTC
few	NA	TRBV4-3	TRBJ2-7	CASSQDLGDYEQYF	TGCGCCAGCAGCCAAGATCTCGGGGACTACGAGCAGTACTTC
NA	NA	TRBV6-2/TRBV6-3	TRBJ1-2	CASSYGAGANYGYTF	TGTGCCAGCAGTTACGGGGCAGGAGCCAACTATGGCTACACCTTC
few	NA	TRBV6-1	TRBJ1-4	CASSVGRVIEKLFF	TGTGCCAGCAGTGTTGGCAGGGTGATTGAAAAACTGTTTTTT
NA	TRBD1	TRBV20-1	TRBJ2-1	CSALKTGVDEQFF	TGCAGTGCCCTCAAGACAGGGGTTGATGAGCAGTTCTTC
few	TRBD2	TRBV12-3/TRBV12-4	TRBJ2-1	CASSLETSGRARGVQFF	TGTGCCAGCAGTTTAGAGACTAGCGGGAGGGCCCGGGGAGTGCAGTTCTTC
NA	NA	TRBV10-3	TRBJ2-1	CAISGRTEYPQFF	TGTGCCATCAGTGGTCGGACAGAATATCCACAGTTCTTC
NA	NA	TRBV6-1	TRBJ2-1	CASWGPSYNEQFF	TGTGCCAGCTGGGGACCTTCCTACAATGAGCAGTTCTTC
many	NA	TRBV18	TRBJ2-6	CASSPRTGANVLTF	TGTGCCAGCTCACCAAGGACTGGGGCCAACGTCCTGACTTTC
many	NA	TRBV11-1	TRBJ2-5	CASSIRNGPKGETQYF	TGTGCCAGCAGCATAAGGAACGGACCGAAGGGGGAGACCCAGTACTTC
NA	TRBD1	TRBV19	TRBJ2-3	CASSPRFGTGPGVNTQYF	TGTGCCAGTAGTCCACGGTTCGGGACAGGCCCTGGGGTGAATACGCAGTATTTT
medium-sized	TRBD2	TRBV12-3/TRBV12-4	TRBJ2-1	CASSFASGKSEQFF	TGTGCCAGCAGTTTTGCTAGCGGGAAGAGCGAGCAGTTCTTC
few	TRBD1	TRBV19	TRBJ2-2	CASTRTGGTGELFF	TGTGCCAGTACGAGGACAGGAGGTACCGGGGAGCTGTTTTTT
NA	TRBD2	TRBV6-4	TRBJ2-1	CARLKAQPSGKTYNEQFF	TGTGCCAGACTAAAGGCCCAACCTAGCGGTAAAACGTACAATGAGCAGTTCTTC
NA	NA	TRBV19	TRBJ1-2	CASSISTGSYGYTF	TGTGCCAGTAGTATATCAACAGGGAGCTATGGCTACACCTTC
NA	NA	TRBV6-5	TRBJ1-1	CASSYDRNTEAFF	TGTGCCAGCAGTTACGATCGGAACACTGAAGCTTTCTTT
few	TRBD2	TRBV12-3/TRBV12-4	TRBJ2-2	CASSRTSGSVAGELFF	TGTGCCAGCAGTAGGACTAGCGGGAGTGTTGCCGGGGAGCTGTTTTTT
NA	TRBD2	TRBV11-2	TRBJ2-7	CASSPQHGGAYEQYF	TGTGCCAGCAGCCCACAGCACGGGGGGGCGTACGAGCAGTACTTC
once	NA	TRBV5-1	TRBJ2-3	CASSYLGGRDTQYF	TGCGCCAGCAGCTATCTGGGAGGCCGAGATACGCAGTATTTT
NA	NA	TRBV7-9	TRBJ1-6	CASSTGGGSPLHF	TGTGCCAGCAGTACCGGGGGCGGTTCACCCCTCCACTTT
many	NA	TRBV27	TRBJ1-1	CASSLIGERNTEAFF	TGTGCCAGCAGTTTAATTGGGGAAAGGAACACTGAAGCTTTCTTT
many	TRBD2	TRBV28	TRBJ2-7	CASTRTSGRAPVYEQYF	TGTGCCAGCACTAGGACTAGCGGGAGAGCCCCTGTCTACGAGCAGTACTTC
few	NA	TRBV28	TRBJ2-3	CASSPNGVDTQYF	TGTGCCAGCAGTCCCAATGGCGTAGATACGCAGTATTTT
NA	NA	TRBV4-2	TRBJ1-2	CASSQERIGANYGYTF	TGTGCCAGCAGCCAAGAAAGGATCGGAGCTAACTATGGCTACACCTTC
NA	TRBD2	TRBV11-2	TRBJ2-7	CASSLGSGEGGLQYF	TGTGCCAGCAGCTTAGGTAGCGGGGAGGGGGGTTTGCAGTACTTC
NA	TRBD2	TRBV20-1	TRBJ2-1	CSANPGAGVPNEQFF	TGCAGTGCTAACCCCGGGGCGGGAGTGCCCAATGAGCAGTTCTTC
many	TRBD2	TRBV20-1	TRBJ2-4	CSARASGGDVAKNIQYF	TGCAGTGCTAGAGCTAGCGGGGGGGATGTAGCCAAAAACATTCAGTACTTC
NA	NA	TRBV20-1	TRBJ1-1	CSASETGMNTEAFF	TGCAGTGCTAGTGAGACGGGGATGAACACTGAAGCTTTCTTT
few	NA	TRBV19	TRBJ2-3	CASSIPRGGITDTQYF	TGTGCCAGTAGTATCCCCCGAGGGGGGATCACAGATACGCAGTATTTT